A selection of T cell receptor beta chains follows, all from one sample in a study of cytomegalovirus exposure and HLA in healthy donors. Data came from immunoSEQ multiplex PCR; TCRdb stores just in-frame clones and leaves some out. The profile shows 120,000 or so clones, 77% of them singletons. The sequenced material came from PBMCs. Every receptor here comes from a human donor in good health. Each CDR3 is given with its conserved first and last residue. A D gene is named only where the DNA matches it firmly. Size tells how often a clone was seen (once, few, many) or the class of an expanded clone, and some rows leave it out.

few,-,TRBJ1-6,TRBV19,TGTGCCAGCAGTCCCGGGACTAGATCACCCCTCCACTTT,CASSPGTRSPLHF
-,-,TRBJ1-5,TRBV12-5,TGTGCTAGTGGTTTGGGGCAGGTCTCTTTCAATAGCAATCAGCCCCAGCATTTT,CASGLGQVSFNSNQPQHF
-,-,TRBJ1-1,TRBV19,TGTGCCAGTAGTCAGGGAATACACATGAACACTGAAGCTTTCTTT,CASSQGIHMNTEAFF
-,TRBD1,TRBJ1-5,TRBV27,TGTGCCAGCAGTGTCGGGACAGGGGGAGGCAATCAGCCCCAGCATTTT,CASSVGTGGGNQPQHF
-,-,TRBJ2-7,TRBV21-1,TGTGCCAGCAGCAAACGACCCGGGCAGGGCACTAGCGTACCGACCTACGAGCAGTACTTC,CASSKRPGQGTSVPTYEQYF
once,-,TRBJ1-1,TRBV2,TGTGCCAGCAGTGACAGGGGTGAGGCTTTCTTT,CASSDRGEAFF
-,-,TRBJ2-7,TRBV29-1,TGCAGCACCCGAAGTACAGGGTACGAGCAGTACTTC,CSTRSTGYEQYF
-,-,TRBJ2-4,TRBV5-8,TGTGCCAGCAGCTTGAAGGGAATAGGGCTGAGGGAAAACATTCAGTACTTC,CASSLKGIGLRENIQYF
-,-,TRBJ1-2,TRBV28,TGTGCCAGCACCCCTTGGGGGGTAGACTATGGCTACACCTTC,CASTPWGVDYGYTF
once,-,TRBJ1-4,TRBV4-1,TGCGCCAGCAGCCAGGACAGCGGTTTCGATTATGCAACTAATGAAAAACTGTTTTTT,CASSQDSGFDYATNEKLFF
-,-,TRBJ2-7,TRBV6-5,TGTGCCAGCAGTCCCGGACAGAGCTCCTACGAGCAGTACTTC,CASSPGQSSYEQYF
-,TRBD2,TRBJ2-7,TRBV18,TGTGCCAGCTCAGAATTGACTAGCGGGAGTCACGAGCAGTACTTC,CASSELTSGSHEQYF
-,TRBD2,TRBJ2-7,TRBV4-1,TGCGCCAGCAGCCAGACTAGCGGGAGAAGCTCCTACGAGCAGTACTTC,CASSQTSGRSSYEQYF
-,TRBD2,TRBJ2-7,TRBV11-2,TGTGCCAGCAGCGAGGGACTAGCGGGCCCCTACGAGCAGTACTTC,CASSEGLAGPYEQYF
-,TRBD2,TRBJ2-1,TRBV7-9,TGTGCCAGCAGCCTGACTAGCGGGAGGGCCTGGGGTGAGCAGTTCTTC,CASSLTSGRAWGEQFF
-,-,TRBJ1-3,TRBV5-1,TGCGCCAGCAGCCTGGCTGCTACTGGAAACACCATATATTTT,CASSLAATGNTIYF
-,-,TRBJ1-5,TRBV27,TGTGCCAGCAGTTATGACAGGAGCAATCAGCCCCAGCATTTT,CASSYDRSNQPQHF
-,-,TRBJ1-1,TRBV6-5,TGTGCCAGCAGTTACTCGAGCTTCACTGAAGCTTTCTTT,CASSYSSFTEAFF
few,TRBD2,TRBJ2-7,TRBV27,TGTGCCAGCAGTCCCCGGGACACTAGCGGGAGTAGCCACACCAAATTCGCCTACGAGCAGTACTTC,CASSPRDTSGSSHTKFAYEQYF
-,-,TRBJ2-7,TRBV16,TGTGCCAGCAGCCAATCACAGCTGTCCTACGAGCAGTACTTC,CASSQSQLSYEQYF
-,-,TRBJ1-1,TRBV14,TGTGCCAGCAGCCCTAGGTCGAACAGGCTTAACACTGAAGCTTTCTTT,CASSPRSNRLNTEAFF
-,TRBD1,TRBJ2-2,TRBV2,TGTGCCAGCAGCCGGACAGGGGCCGGGGAGCTGTTTTTT,CASSRTGAGELFF
few,TRBD1,TRBJ1-5,TRBV5-1,TGCGCCAGCAGCGACAGGGGCAATCAGCCCCAGCATTTT,CASSDRGNQPQHF
-,-,TRBJ2-2,TRBV5-1,TGCGCCAGCCGAACTAACACCGGGGAGCTGTTTTTT,CASRTNTGELFF
few,TRBD2,TRBJ2-1,TRBV5-4,TGTGCCAGCAGCTTGGGACTAGCGGGGAACAATGAGCAGTTCTTC,CASSLGLAGNNEQFF
-,-,TRBJ1-1,TRBV5-5,TGTGCCAGCAGCTACCTCCCAGAAATGGAAGCTTTCTTT,CASSYLPEMEAFF
-,TRBD2,TRBJ2-2,TRBV28,TGTGCCAGCAGTCCACCCCGCGGGAGGGCCCACGGGGAGCTGTTTTTT,CASSPPRGRAHGELFF
-,TRBD1,TRBJ2-7,TRBV6-1,TGTGCCACCCGGGACAGGGGTGTTGGAGGGCACGAGCAGTACTTC,CATRDRGVGGHEQYF
-,-,TRBJ1-6,TRBV5-1,TGCGCCAGCAGCTTGGGGGGAGGGACACCCCTCCACTTT,CASSLGGGTPLHF
-,-,TRBJ2-7,TRBV7-9,TGTGCCAGCAGCTTAGGTCAGTACTACGAGCAGTACTTC,CASSLGQYYEQYF
few,-,TRBJ2-5,TRBV5-1,TGCGCCAGCAGCTTGGCCGCCCTAGCAGGAGGGGCGACCCAGTACTTC,CASSLAALAGGATQYF
-,-,TRBJ1-1,TRBV28,TGTGCCAGCACAGGACAGCTGTCTGAAGCTTTCTTT,CASTGQLSEAFF
-,TRBD2,TRBJ2-7,TRBV2,TGTGCCAGCAGTGAAGAAGGACTAGCGGGAGTCGAGCAGTACTTC,CASSEEGLAGVEQYF
-,TRBD2,TRBJ2-1,TRBV9,TGTGCCAGCAGCGTAGGGATACTAGCGGGAGGGTCAAATGAGCAGTTCTTC,CASSVGILAGGSNEQFF
-,TRBD1,TRBJ1-5,TRBV27,TGTGCCAGCAGTTTACTGGGACAGGGGAGAGGGCAGCCCCAGCATTTT,CASSLLGQGRGQPQHF
-,TRBD1,TRBJ2-5,TRBV5-6,TGTGCCAGCAGCCTGGGGGACAGCCAAGAGACCCAGTACTTC,CASSLGDSQETQYF
once,-,TRBJ1-4,TRBV9,TGTGCCAGCAGCGTAGAGGGGGGGTGGCAGGGAAATGAAAAACTGTTTTTT,CASSVEGGWQGNEKLFF
-,TRBD1,TRBJ1-3,TRBV6-6,TGTGCCAGCCAAACAGGGGGCTCTGGAAACACCATATATTTT,CASQTGGSGNTIYF
-,TRBD1,TRBJ1-5,TRBV19,TGTGCCAGTAGTCCCACAGGGGTGGTCAATCAGCCCCAGCATTTT,CASSPTGVVNQPQHF
-,TRBD1,TRBJ1-1,TRBV10-3,TGTGCCATCAATTCCGACAGGGGCTATGAAGCTTTCTTT,CAINSDRGYEAFF
-,-,TRBJ1-5,TRBV18,TGTGCCAGCTCCTCGGGGGGGATTAGCAATCAGCCCCAGCATTTT,CASSSGGISNQPQHF
few,TRBD1,TRBJ1-4,TRBV6-5,TGTGCCAGCAGGGCTAGACAGGGTCGAGGAAAAACTGTTTTT,CASRARQGRGKTVF
-,TRBD2,TRBJ2-3,TRBV5-4,TGTGCCAGCAGCGGGGCGGGGGGGGACACAGATACGCAGTATTTT,CASSGAGGDTDTQYF
-,TRBD1,TRBJ1-2,TRBV19,TGTGCCAGTAAGGGCGGGACAGGGATGGATGGCTACACCTTC,CASKGGTGMDGYTF
-,TRBD2,TRBJ2-1,TRBV2,TGTGCCAGCTCGCCGGGGGGGGACACACGTTACGTCTTC,CASSPGGDTRYVF